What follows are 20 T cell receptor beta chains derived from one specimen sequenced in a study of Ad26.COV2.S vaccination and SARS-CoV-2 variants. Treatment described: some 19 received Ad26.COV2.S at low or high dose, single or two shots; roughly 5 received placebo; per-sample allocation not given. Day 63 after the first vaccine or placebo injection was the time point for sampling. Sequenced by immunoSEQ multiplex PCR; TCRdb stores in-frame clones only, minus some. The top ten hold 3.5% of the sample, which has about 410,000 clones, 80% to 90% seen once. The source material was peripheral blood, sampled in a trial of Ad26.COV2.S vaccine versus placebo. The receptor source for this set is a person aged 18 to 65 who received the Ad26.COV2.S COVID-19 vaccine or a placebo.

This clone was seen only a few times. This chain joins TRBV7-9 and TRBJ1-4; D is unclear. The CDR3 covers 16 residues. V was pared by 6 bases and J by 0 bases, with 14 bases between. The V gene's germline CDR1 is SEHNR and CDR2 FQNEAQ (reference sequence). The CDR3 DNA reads TGTGCCAGCAGTTCAACCGAGGTTGCAACTAATGAAAAACTGTTTTTT. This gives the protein CASSSTEVATNEKLFF.

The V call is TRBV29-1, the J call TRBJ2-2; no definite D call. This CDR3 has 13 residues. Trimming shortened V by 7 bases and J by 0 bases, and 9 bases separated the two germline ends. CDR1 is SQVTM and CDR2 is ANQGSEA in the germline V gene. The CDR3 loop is CSAIGSNTGELFF. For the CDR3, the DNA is TGCAGCGCTATAGGGTCGAACACCGGGGAGCTGTTTTTT.

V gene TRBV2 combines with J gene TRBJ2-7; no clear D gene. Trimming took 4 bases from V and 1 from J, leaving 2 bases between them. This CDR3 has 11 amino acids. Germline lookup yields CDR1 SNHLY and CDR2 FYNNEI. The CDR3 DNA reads TGTGCCAGCAGTGCGTCCTACGAGCAGTACTTC. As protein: CASSASYEQYF.

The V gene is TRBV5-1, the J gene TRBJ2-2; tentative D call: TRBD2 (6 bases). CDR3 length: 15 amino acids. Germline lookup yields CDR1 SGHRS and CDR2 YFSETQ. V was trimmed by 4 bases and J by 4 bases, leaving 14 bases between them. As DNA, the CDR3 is TGCGCCAGCAGCCCCGGGGGTATGAGCACCGGGGAGCTGTTTTTT. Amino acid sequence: CASSPGGMSTGELFF.

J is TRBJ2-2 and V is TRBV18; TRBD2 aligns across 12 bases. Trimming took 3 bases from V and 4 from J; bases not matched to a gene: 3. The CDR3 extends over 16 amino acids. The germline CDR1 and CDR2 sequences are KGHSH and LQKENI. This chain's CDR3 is CASSPGLAGSTGELFF. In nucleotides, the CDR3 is TGTGCCAGCTCACCTGGACTAGCGGGGAGCACCGGGGAGCTGTTTTTT.

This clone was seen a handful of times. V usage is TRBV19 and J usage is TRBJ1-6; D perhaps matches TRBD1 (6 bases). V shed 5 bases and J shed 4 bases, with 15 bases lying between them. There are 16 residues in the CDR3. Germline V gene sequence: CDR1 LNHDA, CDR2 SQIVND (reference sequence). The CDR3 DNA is TGTGCCAGTAGTTCCCGACAGGTTGTTTATAATTCACCCCTCCACTTT. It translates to CASSSRQVVYNSPLHF.

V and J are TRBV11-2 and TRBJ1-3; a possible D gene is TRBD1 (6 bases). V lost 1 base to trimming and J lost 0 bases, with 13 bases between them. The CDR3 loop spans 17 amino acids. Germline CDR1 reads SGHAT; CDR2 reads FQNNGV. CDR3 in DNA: TGTGCCAGCAGCTTAGCCGGCAGGGGATTCTCTGGAAACACCATATATTTT. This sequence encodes CASSLAGRGFSGNTIYF.

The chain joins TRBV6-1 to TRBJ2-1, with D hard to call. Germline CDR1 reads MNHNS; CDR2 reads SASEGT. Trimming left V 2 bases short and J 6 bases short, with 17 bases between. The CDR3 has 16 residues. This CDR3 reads CASSEFAAVLSNEQFF. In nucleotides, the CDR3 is TGTGCCAGCAGTGAATTCGCGGCGGTCCTCTCCAATGAGCAGTTCTTC.

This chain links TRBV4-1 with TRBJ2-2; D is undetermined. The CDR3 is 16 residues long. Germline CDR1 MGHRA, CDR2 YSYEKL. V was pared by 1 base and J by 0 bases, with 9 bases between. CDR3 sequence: CASSQGRWANTGELFF. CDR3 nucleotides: TGCGCCAGCAGCCAAGGACGGTGGGCGAACACCGGGGAGCTGTTTTTT.

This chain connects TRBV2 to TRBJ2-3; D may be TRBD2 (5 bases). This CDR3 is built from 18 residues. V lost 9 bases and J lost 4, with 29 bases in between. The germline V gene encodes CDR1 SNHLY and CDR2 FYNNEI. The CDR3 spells CASQAPLLDRNISDTQYF. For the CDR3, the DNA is TGTGCCAGTCAGGCCCCTTTACTAGATCGGAATATCTCAGATACGCAGTATTTT.

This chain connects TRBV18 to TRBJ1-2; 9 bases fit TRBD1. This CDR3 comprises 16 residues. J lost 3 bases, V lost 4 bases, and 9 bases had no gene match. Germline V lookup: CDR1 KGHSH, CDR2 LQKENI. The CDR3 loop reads CASSLNRDREDYGYTF. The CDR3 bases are TGTGCCAGCTCACTTAACCGGGACAGGGAGGACTATGGCTACACCTTC.

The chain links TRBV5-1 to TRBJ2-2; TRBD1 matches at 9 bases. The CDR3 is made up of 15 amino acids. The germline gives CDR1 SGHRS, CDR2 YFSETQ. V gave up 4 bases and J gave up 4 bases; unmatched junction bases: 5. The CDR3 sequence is CASSNGQGSTGELFF. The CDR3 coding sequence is TGCGCCAGCAGCAACGGACAGGGGAGCACCGGGGAGCTGTTTTTT.

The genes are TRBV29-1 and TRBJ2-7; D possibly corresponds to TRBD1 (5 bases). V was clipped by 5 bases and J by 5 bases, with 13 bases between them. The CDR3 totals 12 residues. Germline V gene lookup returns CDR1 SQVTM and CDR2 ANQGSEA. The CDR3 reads CSVRGQADEQYF. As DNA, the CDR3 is TGCAGCGTTAGGGGCCAGGCTGACGAGCAGTACTTC.

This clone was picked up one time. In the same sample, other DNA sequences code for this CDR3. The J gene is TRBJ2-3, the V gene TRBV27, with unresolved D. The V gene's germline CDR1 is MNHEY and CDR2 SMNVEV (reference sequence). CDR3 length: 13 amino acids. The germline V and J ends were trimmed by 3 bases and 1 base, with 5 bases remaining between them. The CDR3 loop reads CASSFYRTDTQYF. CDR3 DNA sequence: TGTGCCAGCAGTTTTTACCGCACAGATACGCAGTATTTT.

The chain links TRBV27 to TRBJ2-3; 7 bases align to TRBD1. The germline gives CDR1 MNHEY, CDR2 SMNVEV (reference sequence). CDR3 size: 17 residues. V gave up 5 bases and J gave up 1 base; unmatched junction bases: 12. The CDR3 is CASSRTGQQYGTDTQYF. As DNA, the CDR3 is TGTGCCAGCAGTCGTACGGGACAGCAGTACGGCACAGATACGCAGTATTTT.

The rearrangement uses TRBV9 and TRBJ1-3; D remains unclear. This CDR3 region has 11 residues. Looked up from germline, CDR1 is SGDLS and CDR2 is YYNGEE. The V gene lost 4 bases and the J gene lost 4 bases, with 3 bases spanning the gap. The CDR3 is CASSKGNTIYF. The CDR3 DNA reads TGTGCCAGCAGCAAGGGAAACACCATATATTTT.

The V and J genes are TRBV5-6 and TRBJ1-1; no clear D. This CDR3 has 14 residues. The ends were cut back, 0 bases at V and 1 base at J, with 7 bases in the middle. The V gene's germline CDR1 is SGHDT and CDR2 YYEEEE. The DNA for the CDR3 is TGTGCCAGCAGCTTGGTCCGACGGAACACTGAAGCTTTCTTT. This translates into CASSLVRRNTEAFF.

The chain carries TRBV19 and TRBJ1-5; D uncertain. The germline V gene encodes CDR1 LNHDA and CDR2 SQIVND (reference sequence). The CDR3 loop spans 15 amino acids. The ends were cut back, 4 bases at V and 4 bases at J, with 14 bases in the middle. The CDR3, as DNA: TGTGCCAGTAGTACTCGATATGTCCCAAATCAGCCCCAGCATTTT. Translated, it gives CASSTRYVPNQPQHF.

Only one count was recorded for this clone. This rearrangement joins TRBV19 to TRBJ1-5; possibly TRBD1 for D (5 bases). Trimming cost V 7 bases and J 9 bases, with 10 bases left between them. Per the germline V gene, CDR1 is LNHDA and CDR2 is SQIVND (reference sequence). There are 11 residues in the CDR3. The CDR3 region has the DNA TGTGCCAGTAATGGGGCAGGGCCCCAGCATTTT. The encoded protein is CASNGAGPQHF.

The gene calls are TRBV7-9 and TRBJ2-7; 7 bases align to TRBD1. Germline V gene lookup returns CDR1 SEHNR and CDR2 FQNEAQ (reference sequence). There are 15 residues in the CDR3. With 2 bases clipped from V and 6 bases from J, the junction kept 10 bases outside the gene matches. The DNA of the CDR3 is TGTGCCAGCAGCTTAATACAGGGGCCCTTTGTCGAGCAGTACTTC. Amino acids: CASSLIQGPFVEQYF.